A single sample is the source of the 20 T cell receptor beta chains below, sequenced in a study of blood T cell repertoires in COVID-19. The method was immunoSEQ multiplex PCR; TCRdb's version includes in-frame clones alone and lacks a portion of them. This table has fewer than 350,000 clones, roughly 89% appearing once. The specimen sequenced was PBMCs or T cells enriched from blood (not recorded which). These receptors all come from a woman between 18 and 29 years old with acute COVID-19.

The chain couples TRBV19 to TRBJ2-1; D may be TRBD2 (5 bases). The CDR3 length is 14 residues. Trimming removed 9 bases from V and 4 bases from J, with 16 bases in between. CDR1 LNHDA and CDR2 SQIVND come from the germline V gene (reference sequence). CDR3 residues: CASTRRGQYNEQFF. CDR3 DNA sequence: TGTGCCAGCACTCGTCGAGGGCAATACAATGAGCAGTTCTTC.

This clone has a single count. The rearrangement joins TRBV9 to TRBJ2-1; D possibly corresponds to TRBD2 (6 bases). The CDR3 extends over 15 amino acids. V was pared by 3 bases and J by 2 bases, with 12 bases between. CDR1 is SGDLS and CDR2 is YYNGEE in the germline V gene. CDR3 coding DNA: TGTGCCAGCAGCGCCGATAGCGGAACCTACAATGAGCAGTTCTTC. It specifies CASSADSGTYNEQFF.

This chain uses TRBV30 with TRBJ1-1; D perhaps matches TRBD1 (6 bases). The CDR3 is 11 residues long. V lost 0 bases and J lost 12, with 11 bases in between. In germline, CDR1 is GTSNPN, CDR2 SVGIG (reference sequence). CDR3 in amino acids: CAWSVGGETFF. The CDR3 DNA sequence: TGTGCCTGGAGTGTTGGGGGCGAGACTTTCTTT.

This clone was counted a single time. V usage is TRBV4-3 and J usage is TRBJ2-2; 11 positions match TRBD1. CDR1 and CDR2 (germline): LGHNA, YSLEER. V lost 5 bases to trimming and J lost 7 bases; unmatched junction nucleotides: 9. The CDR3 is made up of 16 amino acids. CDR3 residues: CASSAGTGGLGGELFF. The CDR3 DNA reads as TGCGCCAGCAGCGCCGGGACAGGGGGGTTGGGCGGGGAGCTGTTTTTT.

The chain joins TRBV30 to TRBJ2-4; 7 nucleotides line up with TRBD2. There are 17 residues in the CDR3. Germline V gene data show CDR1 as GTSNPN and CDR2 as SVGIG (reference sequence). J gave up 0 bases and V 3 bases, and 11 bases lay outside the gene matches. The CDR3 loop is CAWREGGRGLAKNIQYF. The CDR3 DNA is TGTGCCTGGAGGGAGGGCGGGAGAGGCCTAGCCAAAAACATTCAGTACTTC.

The CDR3 here is CASSFSRAYEQYF. The CDR3 DNA is TGTGCCAGCAGTTTCAGCAGGGCCTACGAGCAGTACTTC. This chain connects TRBV6-5 to TRBJ2-7, with a tentative D call TRBD1 (5 bases). Per the germline V gene, CDR1 is MNHEY and CDR2 is SVGAGI. The V and J ends lost 4 bases and 2 bases respectively, with 9 bases between them. The CDR3 covers 13 residues.

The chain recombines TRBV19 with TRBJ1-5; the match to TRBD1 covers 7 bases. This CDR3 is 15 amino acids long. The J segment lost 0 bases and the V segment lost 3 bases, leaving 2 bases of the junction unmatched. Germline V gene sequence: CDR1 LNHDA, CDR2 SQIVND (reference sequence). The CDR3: CASSITGASNQPQHF. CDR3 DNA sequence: TGTGCCAGTAGTATCACAGGGGCTAGCAATCAGCCCCAGCATTTT.

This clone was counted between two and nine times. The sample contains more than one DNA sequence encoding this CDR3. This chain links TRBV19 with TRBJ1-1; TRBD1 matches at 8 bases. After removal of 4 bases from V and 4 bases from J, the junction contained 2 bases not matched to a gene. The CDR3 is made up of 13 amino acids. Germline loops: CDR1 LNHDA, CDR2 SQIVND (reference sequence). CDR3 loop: CASSTTGGTEAFF. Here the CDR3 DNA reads TGTGCCAGTAGTACCACAGGGGGCACTGAAGCTTTCTTT.

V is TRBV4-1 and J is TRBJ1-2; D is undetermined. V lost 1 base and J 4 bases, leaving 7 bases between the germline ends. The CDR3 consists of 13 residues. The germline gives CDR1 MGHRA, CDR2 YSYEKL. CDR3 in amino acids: CASSQVGLYGYTF. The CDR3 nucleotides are TGCGCCAGCAGCCAAGTTGGACTCTATGGCTACACCTTC.

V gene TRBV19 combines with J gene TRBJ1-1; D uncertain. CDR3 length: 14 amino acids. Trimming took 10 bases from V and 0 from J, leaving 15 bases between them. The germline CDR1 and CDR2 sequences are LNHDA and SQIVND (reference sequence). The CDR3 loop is CATKERIMNTEAFF. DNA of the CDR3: TGTGCCACAAAGGAGAGAATTATGAACACTGAAGCTTTCTTT.

The chain's CDR3 is CASSQLDLEQFF. As DNA, the CDR3 is TGTGCCAGCAGCCAACTAGACCTTGAGCAGTTCTTC. The genes are TRBV4-2 and TRBJ2-1, with D uncertain. The CDR3 runs to 12 residues. The ends were cut back, 2 bases at V and 9 bases at J, with 8 bases in the middle. The germline CDR1 and CDR2 sequences are LGHNA and YNFKEQ.

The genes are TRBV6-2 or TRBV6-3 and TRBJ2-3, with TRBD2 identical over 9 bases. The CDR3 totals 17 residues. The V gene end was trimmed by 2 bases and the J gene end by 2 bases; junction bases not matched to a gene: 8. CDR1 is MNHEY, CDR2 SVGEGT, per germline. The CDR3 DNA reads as TGTGCCAGCAGTTACGGGAGCGGGAGGTCGTACACAGATACGCAGTATTTT. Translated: CASSYGSGRSYTDTQYF.

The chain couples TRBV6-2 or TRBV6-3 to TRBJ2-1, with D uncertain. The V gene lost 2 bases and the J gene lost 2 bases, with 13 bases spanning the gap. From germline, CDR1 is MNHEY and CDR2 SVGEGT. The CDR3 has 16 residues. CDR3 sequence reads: CASSYGLRYAYNEQFF. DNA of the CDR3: TGTGCCAGCAGTTACGGTTTGCGGTATGCCTACAATGAGCAGTTCTTC.

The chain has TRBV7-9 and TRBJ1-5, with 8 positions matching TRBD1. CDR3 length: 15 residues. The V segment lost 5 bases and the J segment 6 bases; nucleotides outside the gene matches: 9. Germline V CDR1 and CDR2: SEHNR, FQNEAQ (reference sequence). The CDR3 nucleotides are TGTGCCAGCAGCACCGGGGACAGGTTAGTTCAGCCCCAGCATTTT. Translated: CASSTGDRLVQPQHF.

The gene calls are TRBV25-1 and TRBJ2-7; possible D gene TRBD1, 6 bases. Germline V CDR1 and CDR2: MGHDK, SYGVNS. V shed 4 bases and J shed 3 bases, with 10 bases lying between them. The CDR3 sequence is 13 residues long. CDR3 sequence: CASSGTANYEQYF. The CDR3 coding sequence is TGTGCCAGCAGTGGGACAGCTAACTACGAGCAGTACTTC.

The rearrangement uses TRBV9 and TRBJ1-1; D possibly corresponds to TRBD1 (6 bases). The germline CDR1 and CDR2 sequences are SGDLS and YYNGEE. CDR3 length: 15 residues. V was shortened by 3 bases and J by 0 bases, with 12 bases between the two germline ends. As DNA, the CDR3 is TGTGCCAGCAGCGGACAGGACAGAATGAACACTGAAGCTTTCTTT. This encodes CASSGQDRMNTEAFF.

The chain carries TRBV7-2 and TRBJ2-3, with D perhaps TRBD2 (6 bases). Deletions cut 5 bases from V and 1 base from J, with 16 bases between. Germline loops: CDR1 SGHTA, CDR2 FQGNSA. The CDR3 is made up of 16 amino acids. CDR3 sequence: CASSRGSRGGTDTQYF. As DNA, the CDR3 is TGTGCCAGCAGCCGGGGGTCTAGAGGTGGCACAGATACGCAGTATTTT.

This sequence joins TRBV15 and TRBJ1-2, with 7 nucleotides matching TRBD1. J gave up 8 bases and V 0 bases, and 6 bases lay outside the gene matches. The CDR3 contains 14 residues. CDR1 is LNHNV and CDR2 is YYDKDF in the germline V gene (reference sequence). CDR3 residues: CATSRDVVGGGYTF. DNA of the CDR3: TGTGCCACCAGCAGAGATGTGGTAGGGGGCGGCTACACCTTC.

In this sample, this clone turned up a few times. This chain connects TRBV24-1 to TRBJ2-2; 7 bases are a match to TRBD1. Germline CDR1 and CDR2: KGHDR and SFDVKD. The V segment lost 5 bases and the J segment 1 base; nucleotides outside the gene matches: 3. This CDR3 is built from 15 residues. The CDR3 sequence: CATSVGTENTGELFF. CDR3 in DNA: TGTGCCACCAGTGTGGGGACAGAGAACACCGGGGAGCTGTTTTTT.

CDR3 bases: TGCGCCAGCAGCTCCGACCGCCCGGCGGCGGGAGGTAACAATGAGCAGTTCTTC. Translating it yields CASSSDRPAAGGNNEQFF. The chain couples TRBV5-1 to TRBJ2-1; TRBD2 agrees at 8 bases. Germline V lookup: CDR1 SGHRS, CDR2 YFSETQ. The CDR3 covers 18 residues. Trimming took 3 bases from V and 5 from J; bases not matched to a gene: 16.